This entry lists 30 T cell receptor beta chains sequenced from one sample in a study of spatial heterogeneity in lung cancer. TCRdb reanalysed the 5' RACE reads using MiXCR and keeps one entry per CDR3 protein. The sample includes some 110,000 distinct CDR3 sequences, over 9% of them seen just once. Indicated time point: blood at routine non-recurrence follow-up after resection. Whole RNA obtained from tumor, nontumor lung or frozen PBMC underwent sequencing without sorting. This material consisted of PBMCs, taken at follow-up. The receptor source for this set is a male donor with early-stage non-small cell lung cancer.

This clonotype showed up just a few times. This rearrangement joins TRBV21-1 to TRBJ1-2; TRBD1, the table's D call, lacks a check against the DNA. TRBV21-1 is termed a pseudogene. The CDR3 loop spans 14 amino acids. DNA of the CDR3: TGTGCCAGCAGCGGGCAGGGTCCCCTCTATGGCTACACCTTC. Its protein is CASSGQGPLYGYTF.

This clonotype has a handful of counts. This chain uses TRBV5-1 with TRBJ2-7; no definite D call. V was cut by 4 bases and J by 2 bases, with 7 bases left in between. CDR3 size: 12 residues. Germline CDR1 SGHRS, CDR2 YFSETQ. Here the CDR3 reads CASSDLTYEQYF. The CDR3 DNA follows: TGCGCCAGCAGCGACTTGACCTACGAGCAGTACTTC.

The sample holds many counts of this clonotype. The rearrangement links TRBV7-2 to TRBJ2-3; D might be TRBD1 (6 bases). V lost 5 bases, J lost 7 bases, and 19 bases lay in between. The CDR3 length is 15 residues. Germline V CDR1 and CDR2: SGHTA, FQGNSA. The CDR3 nucleotides are TGTGCCAGCAGCCCCGCAAGCCAGGGGCGGTATACGCAGTATTTT. It yields the protein CASSPASQGRYTQYF.

This clonotype was found many times. The chain is built from TRBV7-2 and TRBJ2-7; TRBD2 aligns across 12 bases. This CDR3 is built from 16 residues. CDR1 is SGHTA, CDR2 FQGNSA, per germline. Trimming took 3 bases from V and 0 from J; bases not matched to a gene: 3. The CDR3 coding sequence is TGTGCCAGCAGCTTGACTAGCGGGGGCCTCTCCTACGAGCAGTACTTC. Translated: CASSLTSGGLSYEQYF.

DNA for the CDR3: TGTGCCAGCAGCCCCCGACAGGGAGGCACTGGCTACACCTTC. Its protein product is CASSPRQGGTGYTF. V usage is TRBV7-2 and J usage is TRBJ1-2; TRBD1 matches 7 bases. After removal of 5 bases from V and 7 bases from J, the junction contained 10 bases not matched to a gene. CDR3 size: 14 residues. CDR1 is SGHTA and CDR2 is FQGNSA in the germline V gene.

This clonotype has just a few counts. The chain links TRBV24-1 to TRBJ1-4; no clear D. Trimming pared 4 bases from V and 9 bases from J, leaving 11 bases between. The CDR3 covers 13 residues. Germline V gene lookup returns CDR1 KGHDR and CDR2 SFDVKD. CDR3 coding DNA: TGTGCCACCAGTGAAGAAGGTTCGAAAAAACTGTTTTTT. It specifies CATSEEGSKKLFF.

This chain links TRBV27 with TRBJ1-5; TRBD1 might be the D (5 bases). Germline V gives CDR1 MNHEY, CDR2 SMNVEV (reference sequence). The V end lost 1 base, the J end lost 1 base, and 8 bases lay between the germline ends. This CDR3 contains 15 residues. The CDR3 loop reads CASSLYPGSNQPQHF. CDR3 nucleotides: TGTGCCAGCAGTTTATACCCAGGGAGCAATCAGCCCCAGCATTTT.

This clonotype has ten or more counts. The chain is built from TRBV3-1 and TRBJ1-5; D unclear. V was shortened by 3 bases and J by 0 bases, with 9 bases between the two germline ends. There are 15 residues in the CDR3. Germline V gene sequence: CDR1 LGHDT, CDR2 YNNKEL (reference sequence). This chain's CDR3 is CASSQGSASNQPQHF. The CDR3, as DNA: TGTGCCAGCAGCCAGGGTAGCGCTAGCAATCAGCCCCAGCATTTT.

This clonotype was counted only a few times. The chain carries TRBV12-3 or TRBV12-4 and TRBJ1-3; weak D call: TRBD1 (5 bases). The CDR3 covers 15 residues. Trimming cost V 6 bases and J 0 bases, with 12 bases left between them. The CDR3 bases are TGTGCCAGCAGCTCTGGGACGAGCTCTGGAAACACCATATATTTT. Protein: CASSSGTSSGNTIYF.

This clonotype showed up many times. J is TRBJ2-7 and V is TRBV29-1; TRBD1 matches 7 bases. The CDR3 runs 13 residues. CDR1 and CDR2 from the germline V gene are SQVTM and ANQGSEA. V was clipped by 5 bases and J by 0 bases; unmatched bases: 4. The CDR3 here is CSVQGQSSYEQYF. The CDR3 DNA sequence: TGCAGCGTTCAGGGACAGAGCTCCTACGAGCAGTACTTC.

There are a few counts of this clonotype. The chain uses TRBV25-1 and TRBJ1-6, with TRBD1 matching over 9 bases. The CDR3 runs 15 residues. The ends lost 7 bases at V and 4 bases at J; junction bases unmatched: 5. Germline CDR1 is MGHDK and CDR2 is SYGVNS. The CDR3 DNA follows: TGTGCCAGCACCGGGGGACAGGGTTATAATTCACCCCTCCACTTT. Translation gives CASTGGQGYNSPLHF.

The sample holds a few counts of this clonotype. V gene TRBV29-1 combines with J gene TRBJ2-7, with 11 bases identical to TRBD2. Germline V lookup: CDR1 SQVTM, CDR2 ANQGSEA. This CDR3 comprises 13 residues. V trimming: 4 bases; J trimming: 4 bases; junction bases outside the gene matches: 3. CDR3 DNA sequence: TGCAGCGTTGGGACTAGCGGGCTTTACGAGCAGTACTTC. Translation: CSVGTSGLYEQYF.

Many counts were recorded for this clonotype. CDR3 region: CSAQGKALGKNIQYF. Here the CDR3 DNA reads TGCAGTGCTCAAGGGAAGGCACTGGGCAAAAACATTCAGTACTTC. V usage is TRBV20-1 and J usage is TRBJ2-4; D unresolved. The V end was cut by 5 bases, the J end by 3 bases, with 17 bases between. The CDR3 length is 15 residues. Per the germline V gene, CDR1 is DFQATT and CDR2 is SNEGSKA (reference sequence).

DNA for the CDR3: TGTGCCAGTAGTATGTCGGATAATGGCTACACCTTC. This translates into CASSMSDNGYTF. The V gene is TRBV19, the J gene TRBJ1-2; no clear D. The CDR3 is made up of 12 amino acids. V lost 3 bases and J 6 bases, leaving 8 bases between the germline ends. Germline V gene lookup returns CDR1 LNHDA and CDR2 SQIVND (reference sequence).

The chain employs TRBV28 and TRBJ2-1, with TRBD1 identical over 7 bases. Germline V gene sequence: CDR1 MDHEN, CDR2 SYDVKM. The CDR3 runs 15 residues. V shed 4 bases and J 0 bases; nucleotides not matched to a gene: 3. The CDR3 region is CASSSGQSSYNEQFF. The CDR3 DNA follows: TGTGCCAGCAGTTCGGGACAGAGCTCCTACAATGAGCAGTTCTTC.

This clonotype was counted at least ten times. The rearrangement links TRBV20-1 to TRBJ1-5, with a tentative D call TRBD1 (6 bases). The V gene's germline CDR1 is DFQATT and CDR2 SNEGSKA (reference sequence). V gave up 5 bases and J gave up 4 bases, with 15 bases separating them. There are 14 residues in the CDR3. The CDR3 coding sequence is TGCAGTGCTCCGAAGGGGGGGAGAAATCAGCCCCAGCATTTT. Protein: CSAPKGGRNQPQHF.

In its sample, this clonotype was seen a few times. The rearrangement uses TRBV7-8 and TRBJ1-1; possible D gene TRBD1, 5 bases. The germline V gene encodes CDR1 SGHVS and CDR2 FQNEAQ. CDR3 length equals 13 residues. V shed 2 bases and J shed 3 bases, with 7 bases lying between them. The CDR3, as DNA: TGTGCCAGCAGCTTAAGCAGGGACACTGAAGCTTTCTTT. This translates into CASSLSRDTEAFF.

This clonotype was detected ten times or more. The genes are TRBV29-1 and TRBJ2-4; 7 nucleotides align to TRBD1. The germline CDR1 and CDR2 sequences are SQVTM and ANQGSEA. The CDR3 runs to 19 residues. V gave up 0 bases and J gave up 3 bases; unmatched junction bases: 17. The CDR3 DNA reads TGCAGCGTTGAAGAGAGACAGGGTATAATTCCCGCGAACAAAAACATTCAGTACTTC. It codes for CSVEERQGIIPANKNIQYF.

This clonotype was recorded a few times. The chain carries TRBV27 and TRBJ2-1; a weak D match, TRBD1 (6 bases). Germline-derived CDR1 and CDR2 are MNHEY and SMNVEV (reference sequence). Trimming took 6 bases from V and 11 from J, leaving 8 bases between them. The CDR3 loop spans 10 amino acids. The chain's CDR3 is CASRGAQQFF. Here the CDR3 DNA reads TGTGCCAGCAGGGGGGCCCAGCAGTTCTTC.

This clonotype has just a few counts. The rearrangement uses TRBV11-3 and TRBJ2-7; D is possibly TRBD1 (5 bases). CDR1 and CDR2 from the germline V gene are SGHNT and YENEEA. Trimming took 7 bases from V and 2 from J, leaving 18 bases between them. There are 15 residues in the CDR3. CDR3 residues: CASTQSYTGTYEQYF. The CDR3 DNA reads TGTGCCAGCACGCAGTCATACACAGGTACCTACGAGCAGTACTTC.

This clonotype has just a few counts. The V and J genes are TRBV15 and TRBJ2-6, with D possibly TRBD2 on 5 matching bases. In germline, CDR1 is LNHNV, CDR2 YYDKDF (reference sequence). The CDR3 is 15 amino acids. Trimming took off 5 bases at V and 0 bases at J, with 8 bases between the two ends. CDR3 amino acids: CATSELGSGANVLTF. The CDR3 nucleotides are TGTGCCACCAGCGAACTAGGCTCTGGGGCCAACGTCCTGACTTTC.

A word on this clonotype: A read error is possible here, since a much larger clone lies one base away. The CDR3 DNA reads TGTGCCAGCAAGGCAGGGTCCTGTGGCTACACCTTC. Its protein product is CASKAGSCGYTF. The chain uses TRBV28 and TRBJ1-2, with a tentative D call TRBD1 (5 bases). V was cut by 7 bases and J by 7 bases, with 13 bases left in between. This CDR3 contains 12 residues. Germline lookup yields CDR1 MDHEN and CDR2 SYDVKM.

This clonotype was counted at least ten times. J is TRBJ2-5 and V is TRBV5-1, with no clear D. Germline values: CDR1 SGHRS, CDR2 YFSETQ. The CDR3 covers 14 residues. V was cut by 2 bases and J by 5 bases, with 13 bases left in between. The CDR3, as DNA: TGCGCCAGCAGCTTAGGTAAAGGGTGGGAGACCCAGTACTTC. Translated: CASSLGKGWETQYF. Based on the CDR3 plus reference TRBV5-1 and TRBJ2-5, the full variable domain is KAGVTQTPRYLIKTRGQQVTLSCSPISGHRSVSWYQQTPGQGLQFLFEYFSETQRNKGNFPGRFSGRQFSNSRSEMNVSTLELGDSALYLCASSLGKGWETQYFGPGTRLLVL.

This clonotype turned up a few times. The gene calls are TRBV5-1 and TRBJ2-7; 10 bases fit TRBD1. The ends lost 6 bases at V and 5 bases at J; junction bases unmatched: 8. Per the germline V gene, CDR1 is SGHRS and CDR2 is YFSETQ. This CDR3 has 14 amino acids. CDR3 in DNA: TGCGCCAGCACGGTAGGGACAGGGGAGCACGAGCAGTACTTC. Encoded protein: CASTVGTGEHEQYF.

This clonotype was detected only a few times. This chain uses TRBV24-1 with TRBJ2-6; D is unclear. In germline, CDR1 is KGHDR, CDR2 SFDVKD. The CDR3 consists of 16 residues. Trimming shortened V by 5 bases and J by 4 bases, and 14 bases separated the two germline ends. The CDR3 sequence is CATSGLEVSGANVLTF. Here the CDR3 DNA reads TGTGCCACCAGTGGCTTAGAGGTCTCCGGGGCCAACGTCCTGACTTTC.

This clonotype appeared a few times. V and J are TRBV6-2 or TRBV6-3 and TRBJ2-3; tentatively, D is TRBD2 (5 bases). The germline CDR1 and CDR2 sequences are MNHEY and SVGEGT. Trimming took 5 bases from V and 4 from J, leaving 16 bases between them. CDR3 length: 15 amino acids. The CDR3 DNA sequence: TGTGCCAGCAGTAGCCCTGCGGGTCGAGCAGATACGCAGTATTTT. This gives the protein CASSSPAGRADTQYF.

This clonotype was seen repeatedly, ten times or more. This sequence joins TRBV7-2 and TRBJ1-3; TRBD1 aligns across 7 bases. This CDR3 comprises 14 residues. Germline CDR1 and CDR2: SGHTA and FQGNSA. Trimming at V came to 4 bases and at J to 2 bases, leaving 2 bases not matched to a gene. The CDR3 DNA reads as TGTGCCAGCAGCTCGCAGGGGGCTGGAAACACCATATATTTT. This encodes CASSSQGAGNTIYF.

This clonotype was seen many times. The genes are TRBV29-1 and TRBJ2-3; D uncertain. Germline CDR1 is SQVTM and CDR2 is ANQGSEA. The CDR3 length is 9 residues. Between the trimmed V and J ends, which lost 7 bases and 13 bases, there was a span of 12 bases. Here the CDR3 DNA reads TGCAGCGCTGACCCGCCGAAGTATTTT. The encoded protein is CSADPPKYF.

This clonotype has just a few counts. The chain links TRBV5-1 to TRBJ1-2; a possible D gene is TRBD1 (6 bases). The CDR3 covers 14 residues. Trimming took 4 bases from V and 4 from J, leaving 14 bases between them. CDR1 is SGHRS, CDR2 YFSETQ, per germline. The CDR3 is CASSRTDSLYGYTF. The CDR3 nucleotides read TGCGCCAGCAGCCGGACAGATTCTCTCTATGGCTACACCTTC.

This CDR3 reads CATSEGNTEAFF. Here the CDR3 DNA reads TGTGCCACCAGTGAGGGGAACACTGAAGCTTTCTTT. The chain is built from TRBV24-1 and TRBJ1-1, with D unresolved. CDR3 size: 12 residues. The V and J ends lost 4 bases and 1 base respectively, with 3 bases between them. Germline CDR1 is KGHDR and CDR2 is SFDVKD.